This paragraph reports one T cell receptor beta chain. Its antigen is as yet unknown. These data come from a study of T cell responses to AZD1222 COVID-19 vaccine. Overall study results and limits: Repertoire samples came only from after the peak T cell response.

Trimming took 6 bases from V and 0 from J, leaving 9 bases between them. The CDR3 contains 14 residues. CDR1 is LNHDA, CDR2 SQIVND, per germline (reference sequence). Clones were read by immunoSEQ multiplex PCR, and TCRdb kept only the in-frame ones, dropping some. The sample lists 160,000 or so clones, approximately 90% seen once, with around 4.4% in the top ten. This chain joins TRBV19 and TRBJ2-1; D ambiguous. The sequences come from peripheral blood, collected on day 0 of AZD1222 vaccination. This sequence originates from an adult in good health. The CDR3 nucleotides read TGTGCCAGTAGGAACCCCAGCTCCTACAATGAGCAGTTCTTC. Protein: CASRNPSSYNEQFF.